Listed below are T cell receptor beta chains from one sample, sequenced in a study of TIL therapy for anti-PD-1-resistant metastatic lung cancer. Clones were sequenced by immunoSEQ multiplex PCR, and TCRdb holds only the in-frame ones, with some missing. The sample carries approximately 50,000 clones, 70% to 90% recorded once. Sequenced here: blood, sampled at baseline. All receptors derive from a person aged 25 to 85 with non-small cell lung cancer. CDR3s include the opening cysteine and the closing phenylalanine or tryptophan. D genes are given only for firm matches. Some rows have no size entry. The others give once, few or many, or a class for an expanded clone.

D gene: -
J gene: TRBJ1-3
clone size: -
V gene: TRBV18
CDR3 protein: CASSPRGAAGNTIYF
CDR3 DNA: TGTGCCAGCTCCCCGAGGGGGGCGGCTGGAAACACCATATATTTT

D gene: TRBD2
J gene: TRBJ2-7
clone size: -
V gene: TRBV28
CDR3 protein: CASRRLVAGEGEQYF
CDR3 DNA: TGTGCCAGCAGACGCCTAGTAGCGGGAGAAGGCGAGCAGTACTTC

D gene: -
J gene: TRBJ2-7
clone size: few
V gene: TRBV6-6
CDR3 protein: CASSEGLMFLEQYF
CDR3 DNA: TGTGCCAGCAGCGAGGGACTGATGTTCTTAGAGCAGTACTTC

D gene: TRBD1
J gene: TRBJ1-5
clone size: -
V gene: TRBV2
CDR3 protein: CASSGTGEVQPQHF
CDR3 DNA: TGTGCCAGCAGTGGGACAGGGGAAGTTCAGCCCCAGCATTTT

D gene: -
J gene: TRBJ1-1
clone size: -
V gene: TRBV18
CDR3 protein: CASSPNTGSNTEAFF
CDR3 DNA: TGTGCCAGCTCACCCAATACAGGCTCGAACACTGAAGCTTTCTTT

D gene: -
J gene: TRBJ1-1
clone size: -
V gene: TRBV27
CDR3 protein: CASSLTTGRKTEAFF
CDR3 DNA: TGTGCCAGCAGTTTAACCACAGGGAGAAAAACTGAAGCTTTCTTT

D gene: -
J gene: TRBJ2-5
clone size: -
V gene: TRBV12-3/TRBV12-4
CDR3 protein: CASSPLGETQYF
CDR3 DNA: TGTGCCAGCAGTCCTCTGGGGGAGACCCAGTACTTC

D gene: TRBD1
J gene: TRBJ1-4
clone size: few
V gene: TRBV5-4
CDR3 protein: CASSVGQGVEKLFF
CDR3 DNA: TGTGCCAGCAGTGTAGGACAGGGAGTTGAAAAACTGTTTTTT

D gene: TRBD2
J gene: TRBJ2-3
clone size: -
V gene: TRBV2
CDR3 protein: CASSELAGSSTDTQYF
CDR3 DNA: TGTGCCAGCAGTGAACTAGCGGGATCTAGCACAGATACGCAGTATTTT

D gene: -
J gene: TRBJ2-5
clone size: -
V gene: TRBV18
CDR3 protein: CASSPGEETQYF
CDR3 DNA: TGTGCCAGCTCACCAGGGGAGGAGACCCAGTACTTC

D gene: -
J gene: TRBJ2-7
clone size: -
V gene: TRBV7-6
CDR3 protein: CASSLAGGGTHGGYEQYF
CDR3 DNA: TGTGCCAGCAGCTTAGCTGGGGGCGGGACCCATGGGGGCTACGAGCAGTACTTC

D gene: -
J gene: TRBJ2-3
clone size: -
V gene: TRBV27
CDR3 protein: CASSWRLGDTQYF
CDR3 DNA: TGTGCCAGCAGTTGGCGGTTGGGAGATACGCAGTATTTT

D gene: -
J gene: TRBJ1-5
clone size: -
V gene: TRBV12-3/TRBV12-4
CDR3 protein: CASSFSDQPQHF
CDR3 DNA: TGTGCCAGCAGTTTCTCGGATCAGCCCCAGCATTTT

D gene: TRBD2
J gene: TRBJ2-2
clone size: -
V gene: TRBV13
CDR3 protein: CASSYGLAGQVGELFF
CDR3 DNA: TGTGCCAGCAGCTATGGACTAGCGGGGCAGGTCGGGGAGCTGTTTTTT

D gene: -
J gene: TRBJ2-7
clone size: -
V gene: TRBV5-1
CDR3 protein: CASSFGSASEQYF
CDR3 DNA: TGCGCCAGCAGCTTTGGGTCAGCAAGTGAGCAGTACTTC

D gene: -
J gene: TRBJ2-5
clone size: -
V gene: TRBV6-5
CDR3 protein: CASSYLGTSTQETQYF
CDR3 DNA: TGTGCCAGCAGTTACTTGGGGACCTCTACCCAAGAGACCCAGTACTTC

D gene: -
J gene: TRBJ1-1
clone size: -
V gene: TRBV19
CDR3 protein: CASSIVGEMNTEAFF
CDR3 DNA: TGTGCCAGTAGTATTGTGGGCGAAATGAACACTGAAGCTTTCTTT

D gene: TRBD2
J gene: TRBJ2-1
clone size: -
V gene: TRBV9
CDR3 protein: CASSERGTSVRNEQFF
CDR3 DNA: TGTGCCAGCAGCGAGAGGGGGACTAGCGTTCGGAATGAGCAGTTCTTC

D gene: TRBD2
J gene: TRBJ2-6
clone size: -
V gene: TRBV4-3
CDR3 protein: CASSQEASGVISGANVLTF
CDR3 DNA: TGCGCCAGCAGCCAAGAGGCTAGCGGGGTAATCTCTGGGGCCAACGTCCTGACTTTC

D gene: -
J gene: TRBJ2-3
clone size: -
V gene: TRBV5-1
CDR3 protein: CASSRSSGTDTQYF
CDR3 DNA: TGCGCCAGCAGCAGATCCTCCGGGACAGATACGCAGTATTTT

D gene: TRBD2
J gene: TRBJ2-2
clone size: -
V gene: TRBV2
CDR3 protein: CASGLSGSMAGELFF
CDR3 DNA: TGTGCCAGCGGGTTGAGCGGGAGTATGGCCGGGGAGCTGTTTTTT

D gene: TRBD2
J gene: TRBJ2-1
clone size: -
V gene: TRBV5-1
CDR3 protein: CASSLGRGNNEQFF
CDR3 DNA: TGCGCCAGCAGCTTAGGGCGGGGGAACAATGAGCAGTTCTTC

D gene: -
J gene: TRBJ1-6
clone size: -
V gene: TRBV27
CDR3 protein: CASSWGAEINSPLHF
CDR3 DNA: TGTGCCAGCAGTTGGGGAGCAGAGATTAATTCACCCCTCCACTTT

D gene: TRBD2
J gene: TRBJ2-5
clone size: once
V gene: TRBV5-1
CDR3 protein: CASSPAAGGPRKETQYF
CDR3 DNA: TGCGCCAGCAGCCCGGCGGCGGGAGGGCCGCGAAAAGAGACCCAGTACTTC

D gene: -
J gene: TRBJ1-2
clone size: medium-sized
V gene: TRBV7-9
CDR3 protein: CASSNTRRADYGYTF
CDR3 DNA: TGTGCCAGCAGCAATACCCGGAGAGCCGACTATGGCTACACCTTC

D gene: -
J gene: TRBJ2-7
clone size: -
V gene: TRBV4-1
CDR3 protein: CASSQEVGGTYEQYF
CDR3 DNA: TGCGCCAGCAGCCAAGAGGTAGGGGGTACCTACGAGCAGTACTTC

D gene: -
J gene: TRBJ2-7
clone size: -
V gene: TRBV30
CDR3 protein: CAWSPQSGSPYF
CDR3 DNA: TGTGCCTGGAGCCCCCAATCGGGTAGTCCGTACTTC

D gene: -
J gene: TRBJ1-1
clone size: -
V gene: TRBV6-6
CDR3 protein: CATITGTNTEAFF
CDR3 DNA: TGTGCCACCATAACAGGGACCAACACTGAAGCTTTCTTT

D gene: -
J gene: TRBJ2-1
clone size: -
V gene: TRBV27
CDR3 protein: CASSRYNEQFF
CDR3 DNA: TGTGCCAGCAGTAGGTACAATGAGCAGTTCTTC

D gene: -
J gene: TRBJ1-1
clone size: few
V gene: TRBV7-3
CDR3 protein: CASRIGPGSLSEAFF
CDR3 DNA: TGTGCCAGCCGGATAGGGCCAGGCTCCCTGAGTGAAGCTTTCTTT

D gene: -
J gene: TRBJ2-6
clone size: -
V gene: TRBV6-2/TRBV6-3
CDR3 protein: CASSYPGRTRSGANVLTF
CDR3 DNA: TGTGCCAGCAGTTATCCCGGCAGGACTCGGTCTGGGGCCAACGTCCTGACTTTC

D gene: -
J gene: TRBJ1-1
clone size: -
V gene: TRBV28
CDR3 protein: CASSLGELAFF
CDR3 DNA: TGTGCCAGCAGTTTAGGGGAACTAGCTTTCTTT

D gene: -
J gene: TRBJ1-2
clone size: -
V gene: TRBV6-5
CDR3 protein: CASSTGDTNYGYTF
CDR3 DNA: TGTGCCAGCAGCACAGGCGATACGAACTATGGCTACACCTTC

D gene: TRBD2
J gene: TRBJ2-5
clone size: -
V gene: TRBV11-1
CDR3 protein: CASSLGWRERETQYF
CDR3 DNA: TGTGCCAGCAGCTTAGGGTGGCGGGAGCGGGAGACCCAGTACTTC

D gene: -
J gene: TRBJ2-1
clone size: once
V gene: TRBV6-5
CDR3 protein: CASRQGVLDDEQFF
CDR3 DNA: TGTGCCAGCAGACAGGGCGTACTTGACGATGAGCAGTTCTTC

D gene: TRBD2
J gene: TRBJ2-1
clone size: -
V gene: TRBV6-1
CDR3 protein: CASSEMSSGANEQFF
CDR3 DNA: TGTGCCAGCAGTGAAATGTCTAGCGGGGCGAATGAGCAGTTCTTC

D gene: TRBD1
J gene: TRBJ1-1
clone size: -
V gene: TRBV28
CDR3 protein: CASNFRDRENTEAFF
CDR3 DNA: TGTGCCAGCAACTTCCGGGACAGAGAGAACACTGAAGCTTTCTTT

D gene: TRBD2
J gene: TRBJ2-7
clone size: -
V gene: TRBV18
CDR3 protein: CASSPGLAGVSYEQYF
CDR3 DNA: TGTGCCAGCTCACCAGGTTTAGCGGGTGTATCCTACGAGCAGTACTTC

D gene: TRBD2
J gene: TRBJ2-5
clone size: -
V gene: TRBV5-1
CDR3 protein: CASQRNAGTSVETQYF
CDR3 DNA: TGCGCCAGTCAGAGAAACGCCGGGACTAGCGTAGAGACCCAGTACTTC

D gene: -
J gene: TRBJ2-1
clone size: once
V gene: TRBV27
CDR3 protein: CASSLLGFQGRNEQFF
CDR3 DNA: TGTGCCAGCAGTTTATTAGGATTTCAGGGGCGGAATGAGCAGTTCTTC

D gene: TRBD2
J gene: TRBJ2-7
clone size: -
V gene: TRBV18
CDR3 protein: CASLPGLAWSYEQYF
CDR3 DNA: TGTGCCAGCTTGCCGGGACTAGCATGGTCCTACGAGCAGTACTTC

D gene: -
J gene: TRBJ2-7
clone size: once
V gene: TRBV27
CDR3 protein: CASSLKGDTYEQYF
CDR3 DNA: TGTGCCAGCAGTTTAAAAGGAGACACCTACGAGCAGTACTTC

D gene: -
J gene: TRBJ1-2
clone size: -
V gene: TRBV9
CDR3 protein: CASSERGRDWRYGYTF
CDR3 DNA: TGTGCCAGCAGCGAAAGGGGCCGGGACTGGCGCTATGGCTACACCTTC

D gene: TRBD1
J gene: TRBJ2-7
clone size: -
V gene: TRBV18
CDR3 protein: CASSPGQGEAYEQYF
CDR3 DNA: TGTGCCAGCTCACCCGGACAGGGGGAAGCCTACGAGCAGTACTTC

D gene: TRBD1
J gene: TRBJ2-3
clone size: -
V gene: TRBV28
CDR3 protein: CASSAPGTGDTDTQYF
CDR3 DNA: TGTGCCAGCAGTGCGCCCGGGACAGGGGACACAGATACGCAGTATTTT

D gene: -
J gene: TRBJ2-7
clone size: -
V gene: TRBV29-1
CDR3 protein: CSVADGHLSSYEQYF
CDR3 DNA: TGCAGCGTTGCAGATGGTCACCTTAGCTCCTACGAGCAGTACTTC

D gene: -
J gene: TRBJ2-6
clone size: -
V gene: TRBV4-3
CDR3 protein: CASSQDWDSANVLTF
CDR3 DNA: TGCGCCAGCAGCCAAGATTGGGATTCGGCCAACGTCCTGACTTTC

D gene: -
J gene: TRBJ2-1
clone size: -
V gene: TRBV24-1
CDR3 protein: CATSPSGHEQFF
CDR3 DNA: TGTGCCACCAGCCCCTCGGGGCATGAGCAGTTCTTC

D gene: -
J gene: TRBJ2-7
clone size: -
V gene: TRBV18
CDR3 protein: CASSQQGYEQYF
CDR3 DNA: TGTGCCAGCTCACAACAGGGCTACGAGCAGTACTTC

D gene: -
J gene: TRBJ1-6
clone size: -
V gene: TRBV18
CDR3 protein: CASSPQEKNSPLHF
CDR3 DNA: TGTGCCAGCTCACCACAGGAGAAGAATTCACCCCTCCACTTT

D gene: TRBD2
J gene: TRBJ2-7
clone size: once
V gene: TRBV7-6
CDR3 protein: CASSPGLAGGRDEQYF
CDR3 DNA: TGTGCCAGCAGCCCGGGACTAGCGGGGGGCCGGGACGAGCAGTACTTC

D gene: -
J gene: TRBJ1-6
clone size: -
V gene: TRBV9
CDR3 protein: CASSVHTENSPLHF
CDR3 DNA: TGTGCCAGCAGCGTACATACAGAAAATTCACCCCTCCACTTT

D gene: -
J gene: TRBJ1-1
clone size: few
V gene: TRBV19
CDR3 protein: CASSRGGHGTEAFF
CDR3 DNA: TGTGCCAGTTCTCGCGGGGGGCATGGGACTGAAGCTTTCTTT

D gene: -
J gene: TRBJ2-1
clone size: -
V gene: TRBV9
CDR3 protein: CASSVGAAESYNEQFF
CDR3 DNA: TGTGCCAGCAGCGTAGGGGCAGCGGAGTCCTACAATGAGCAGTTCTTC

D gene: -
J gene: TRBJ1-2
clone size: -
V gene: TRBV5-4
CDR3 protein: CASSSLGRNYGYTF
CDR3 DNA: TGTGCCAGCAGCTCGCTGGGGCGAAACTATGGCTACACCTTC